Listed below are T cell receptor beta chains from one sample, sequenced in a study of T-cell memory formation after mild COVID-19. In TCRdb, the 5' RACE reads were re-called with MiXCR into one record per CDR3 protein. Here the sample spans about 410,000 distinct CDR3 sequences, more than 20% being singletons. The sample comprised PBMCs or a T cell subset sorted from them (not recorded which). Receptors were obtained from an adult woman who had mild COVID-19 (a few samples of this study predate the infection). Cell type and time point are not known. The CDR3 runs from the conserved cysteine through the conserved F or W. Each record gives: D gene, V gene, clone size, J gene, CDR3 protein, CDR3 DNA. D genes are given only for firm matches. For some rows the clone size is stated as once, few or many, or as a class when expanded; others skip it.

-	TRBV18	-	TRBJ2-7	CASSPKEIAYEQYF	TGTGCCAGCTCACCGAAAGAGATCGCCTACGAGCAGTACTTC
TRBD2	TRBV5-4	few	TRBJ2-1	CASSLRREGLNEQFF	TGTGCCAGCAGCTTGCGGCGGGAGGGCCTAAATGAGCAGTTCTTC
-	TRBV3-1	few	TRBJ2-7	CASSQALRSSYEQYF	TGTGCCAGCAGCCAAGCTCTAAGGTCTTCCTACGAGCAGTACTTC
TRBD1	TRBV6-5	-	TRBJ1-4	CASLGTGKARLFF	TGTGCCAGCTTGGGGACAGGGAAGGCTAGACTGTTTTTT
TRBD2	TRBV7-3	-	TRBJ2-1	CASSPDGTTNDEQFF	TGTGCCAGCAGCCCCGACGGGACTACGAACGATGAGCAGTTCTTC
TRBD2	TRBV5-1	-	TRBJ2-1	CASNSAGGLGFF	TGCGCCAGCAACTCTGCGGGGGGGCTAGGGTTCTTC
TRBD2	TRBV5-1	-	TRBJ2-7	CASRQNSGRYYEQYF	TGCGCCAGCAGACAGAATAGCGGGAGATACTACGAGCAGTACTTC
-	TRBV15	-	TRBJ2-3	CATSGSAGRITDTQYF	TGTGCCACCAGCGGGTCAGCGGGCCGAATTACAGATACGCAGTATTTT
-	TRBV5-1	-	TRBJ2-1	CASSDSGSNTNEQFF	TGCGCCAGCAGCGATTCGGGGTCAAATACGAATGAGCAGTTCTTC
-	TRBV7-6	-	TRBJ2-3	CASSPREGAWADTQYF	TGTGCCAGCAGCCCCCGGGAGGGGGCTTGGGCAGATACGCAGTATTTT
-	TRBV12-3/TRBV12-4	few	TRBJ1-5	CASSFGQNRQPQHF	TGTGCCAGCAGTTTCGGGCAGAACAGGCAGCCCCAGCATTTT
-	TRBV24-1	-	TRBJ2-3	CATSDLPRRATDTQYF	TGTGCCACCAGTGACCTCCCGCGAAGGGCCACAGATACGCAGTATTTT
TRBD1	TRBV12-3/TRBV12-4	-	TRBJ1-3	CASNRRQGSGNTIYF	TGTGCCAGCAACCGTCGACAGGGGTCTGGAAACACCATATATTTT